One and the same sample provided the 5 T cell receptor beta chains below, sequenced in a study of blood T cell repertoires in COVID-19. Clones were sequenced by immunoSEQ multiplex PCR, and TCRdb holds only the in-frame ones, with some missing. In the table there are over 150,000 clones, 80% to 85% of which are singletons. Material for sequencing was PBMCs or T cells enriched from blood (not recorded which). These receptors originate from a man aged 35-49 years who had recovered from COVID-19.

The rearrangement links TRBV4-1 to TRBJ1-4; a weak D match, TRBD1 (6 bases). V shed 0 bases and J shed 5 bases, with 13 bases lying between them. Germline-derived CDR1 and CDR2 are MGHRA and YSYEKL. This CDR3 is built from 16 residues. CDR3 residues: CASSQDFGGRNEKLFF. In DNA, the CDR3 is TGCGCCAGCAGCCAAGATTTTGGGGGCCGAAATGAAAAACTGTTTTTT.

The chain carries TRBV10-3 and TRBJ2-1; D is undetermined. Trimming removed 6 bases at V and 0 bases at J, with 24 bases between. Germline CDR1 and CDR2: ENHRY and SYGVKD. The CDR3 has 19 residues. CDR3 amino acids: CAISPHDLQSPDSYNEQFF. As DNA, the CDR3 is TGTGCCATCAGCCCACACGACCTACAGAGCCCGGACTCCTACAATGAGCAGTTCTTC.

CDR3: CASRSIRTGGAVKDTQYF. For the CDR3, the DNA is TGTGCCAGCAGATCGATCCGGACAGGGGGCGCAGTTAAAGATACGCAGTATTTT. This chain connects TRBV7-3 to TRBJ2-3; 11 nucleotides align to TRBD1. The CDR3 is made up of 18 amino acids. Germline CDR1 is SGHTA and CDR2 is FQGTGA. Trimming at V came to 6 bases and at J to 5 bases, leaving 16 bases not matched to a gene.

This chain joins TRBV10-3 and TRBJ2-7, with 10 bases aligning to TRBD1. Germline CDR1 reads ENHRY; CDR2 reads SYGVKD. Trimming took 3 bases from V and 2 from J; bases not matched to a gene: 4. The CDR3 covers 15 residues. CDR3 nucleotide sequence: TGTGCCATCAGTGACCGGGACAGGGGAACCTACGAGCAGTACTTC. Its translation is CAISDRDRGTYEQYF.

This clone was observed a few times. The J gene is TRBJ1-2, the V gene TRBV11-2, with D possibly being TRBD1 (6 bases). The V gene's germline CDR1 is SGHAT and CDR2 FQNNGV. This CDR3 comprises 15 residues. The V end was cut by 4 bases, the J end by 5 bases, with 17 bases between. DNA of the CDR3: TGTGCCAGCAGCTCAGCGGACAGCCCTCATTATGGCTACACCTTC. Residues: CASSSADSPHYGYTF.